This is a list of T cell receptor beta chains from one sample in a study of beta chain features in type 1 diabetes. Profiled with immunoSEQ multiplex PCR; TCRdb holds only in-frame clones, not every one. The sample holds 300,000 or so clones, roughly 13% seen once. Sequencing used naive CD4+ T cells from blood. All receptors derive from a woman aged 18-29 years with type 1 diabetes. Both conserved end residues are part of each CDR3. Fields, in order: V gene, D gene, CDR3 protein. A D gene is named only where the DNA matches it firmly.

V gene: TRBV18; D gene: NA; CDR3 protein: CASSPRSNGDTEAFF
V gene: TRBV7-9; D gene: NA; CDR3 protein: CASSPRGPRGSTDTQYF
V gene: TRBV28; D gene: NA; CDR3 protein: CASSLGQGYDQPQHF
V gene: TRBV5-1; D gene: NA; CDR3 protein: CASSLESGRKTEAFF
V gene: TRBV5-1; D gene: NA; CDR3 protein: CASSLRQKGEKLFF
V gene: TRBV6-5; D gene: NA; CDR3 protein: CASGGRAPDTQYF
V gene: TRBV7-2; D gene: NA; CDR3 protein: CASSFGGGNTIYF
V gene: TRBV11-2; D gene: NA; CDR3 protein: CASSLVDDRPGTEAFF
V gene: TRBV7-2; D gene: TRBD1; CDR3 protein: CASSSHDRARGNQPQHF
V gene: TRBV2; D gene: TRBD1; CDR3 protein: CASRPGGWTDTQYF
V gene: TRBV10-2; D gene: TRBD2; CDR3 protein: CASSFSELAGGPTSYEQYF
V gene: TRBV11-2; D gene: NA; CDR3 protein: CASSSGRQSLTGEKLFF
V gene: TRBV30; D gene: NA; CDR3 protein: CAWTHSGNTIYF